The 15 T cell receptor beta chains in this list originate from one sample, sequenced in a study of blood T cell repertoires in COVID-19. TCRdb's table, derived via immunoSEQ multiplex PCR, lists solely in-frame clones and lacks some. This table holds some 300,000 clones, around 88% found once. Sequenced material: peripheral blood. These receptors were collected from a woman aged 25-40 years who had recovered from COVID-19.

This chain connects TRBV9 to TRBJ2-2, with D possibly being TRBD2 (6 bases). This CDR3 is 14 amino acids long. The V gene's germline CDR1 is SGDLS and CDR2 YYNGEE. V was pared by 7 bases and J by 1 base, with 11 bases between. CDR3 sequence reads: CASAGDWNTGELFF. The CDR3, as DNA: TGTGCCAGCGCCGGGGACTGGAACACCGGGGAGCTGTTTTTT. The full variable domain, its missing parts supplied by reference TRBV9 and TRBJ2-2, is DSGVTQTPKHLITATGQRVTLRCSPRSGDLSVYWYQQSLDQGLQFLIQYYNGEERAKGNILERFSAQQFPDLHSELNLSSLELGDSALYFCASAGDWNTGELFFGEGSRLTVL.

V gene TRBV19 combines with J gene TRBJ2-1; 9 bases agree with TRBD1. Germline lookup yields CDR1 LNHDA and CDR2 SQIVND (reference sequence). The V segment lost 7 bases and the J segment 10 bases; nucleotides outside the gene matches: 17. CDR3 size: 16 residues. DNA for the CDR3: TGTGCCAGTACCGAATACCGGGACAGGGCCCTTCGAGAGCAGTTCTTC. It codes for CASTEYRDRALREQFF.

V gene TRBV19 combines with J gene TRBJ1-4, with a weak D call TRBD1 (5 bases). V was trimmed by 6 bases and J by 5 bases, leaving 13 bases between them. Germline V gives CDR1 LNHDA, CDR2 SQIVND (reference sequence). The CDR3 is 14 amino acids. The DNA for the CDR3 is TGTGCCAGTAGCTCAGGGATGAGGAATGAAAAACTGTTTTTT. This gives the protein CASSSGMRNEKLFF.

This CDR3 is CASSTPNRGDEQFF. The CDR3 DNA sequence: TGTGCCAGCAGCACACCCAACAGGGGAGATGAGCAGTTCTTC. The chain couples TRBV5-6 to TRBJ2-1; 7 bases line up with TRBD1. V shed 4 bases, J shed 8 bases, and the junction held 9 bases outside the gene matches. Germline CDR1 reads SGHDT; CDR2 reads YYEEEE. The CDR3 is 14 amino acids.

The chain has TRBV19 and TRBJ1-2, with D perhaps TRBD1 (6 bases). The CDR3 runs to 12 residues. Between the trimmed V and J ends, which lost 5 bases and 6 bases, there was a span of 10 bases. Germline V CDR1 and CDR2: LNHDA, SQIVND (reference sequence). CDR3 DNA: TGTGCCAGTAGTTCAGGGGTCCATGGCTACACCTTC. Translated: CASSSGVHGYTF.

The CDR3 DNA is TGTGCCTGGCTCGGGGGGGCCAGCTCCTACGAGCAGTACTTC. Residues: CAWLGGASSYEQYF. This chain uses TRBV30 with TRBJ2-7; 8 nucleotides match TRBD2. Unmatched junction bases numbered 6, after V lost 5 bases and J lost 0 bases. Germline V gene lookup returns CDR1 GTSNPN and CDR2 SVGIG (reference sequence). CDR3 size: 14 residues.

The chain links TRBV19 to TRBJ2-5; 13 bases are a match to TRBD2. CDR1 LNHDA and CDR2 SQIVND come from the germline V gene (reference sequence). The ends lost 5 bases at V and 0 bases at J; junction bases unmatched: 3. This CDR3 spans 16 amino acids. In DNA, the CDR3 is TGTGCCAGTAGTCTGACTAGCGGGGGGAACCAAGAGACCCAGTACTTC. Amino acids: CASSLTSGGNQETQYF.

The chain uses TRBV6-5 and TRBJ2-3; tentatively, D is TRBD1 (6 bases). The germline V gene encodes CDR1 MNHEY and CDR2 SVGAGI. CDR3 length: 15 residues. V dropped 8 bases and J dropped 3 bases, with 18 bases sitting between them. In DNA form, the CDR3 reads TGTGCCAGCCTAGGACAGTCAGCTTATACAGATACGCAGTATTTT. Protein: CASLGQSAYTDTQYF.

This clone showed up just a few times. Other DNA sequences within the sample encode an identical CDR3. This chain uses TRBV19 with TRBJ1-6; D ambiguous. Looked up from germline, CDR1 is LNHDA and CDR2 is SQIVND (reference sequence). The CDR3 runs to 13 residues. Between the trimmed V and J ends, which lost 5 bases and 5 bases, there was a span of 7 bases. For the CDR3, the DNA is TGTGCCAGTAGTGGCACAGATAATTCACCCCTCCACTTT. This codes for CASSGTDNSPLHF.

The CDR3 loop is CASSYSNGGNTEAFF. For the CDR3, the DNA is TGTGCCAGCAGTTACTCGAACGGGGGGAACACTGAAGCTTTCTTT. The J gene is TRBJ1-1, the V gene TRBV6-5, with D maybe TRBD1 (5 bases). The CDR3 covers 15 residues. V dropped 0 bases and J dropped 1 base, with 9 bases sitting between them. Germline-derived CDR1 and CDR2 are MNHEY and SVGAGI.

The chain combines TRBV5-8 with TRBJ1-5; no clear D. This CDR3 has 16 residues. Germline V lookup: CDR1 SGHTS, CDR2 YDEGEE. The V end was cut by 0 bases, the J end by 0 bases, with 10 bases between. The CDR3 sequence is CASSLGTGYSNQPQHF. The CDR3 nucleotides read TGTGCCAGCAGCTTGGGTACGGGGTATAGCAATCAGCCCCAGCATTTT.

This sequence joins TRBV24-1 and TRBJ2-1; D is possibly TRBD2 (7 bases). This CDR3 is built from 15 residues. Between the trimmed V and J ends, which lost 6 bases and 4 bases, there was a span of 15 bases. Germline V gene sequence: CDR1 KGHDR, CDR2 SFDVKD. The CDR3 coding sequence is TGTGCCACCAGTCATCAGGGGAGGGGATACAATGAGCAGTTCTTC. Translated, it gives CATSHQGRGYNEQFF.

The chain recombines TRBV30 with TRBJ2-7; perhaps TRBD2 as D (5 bases). Trimming left V 8 bases short and J 2 bases short, with 13 bases between. CDR3 length: 12 residues. CDR1 is GTSNPN, CDR2 SVGIG, per germline (reference sequence). CDR3 in DNA: TGTGCCCCCGAGGAGGTTGCCTACGAGCAGTACTTC. Translating it yields CAPEEVAYEQYF. Based on the CDR3 plus reference TRBV30 and TRBJ2-7, the full variable domain is SQTIHQWPATLVQPVGSPLSLECTVEGTSNPNLYWYRQAAGRGLQLLFYSVGIGQISSEVPQNLSASRPQDRQFILSSKKLLLSDSGFYLCAPEEVAYEQYFGPGTRLTVT.

The genes are TRBV27 and TRBJ1-1; D is unclear. In germline, CDR1 is MNHEY, CDR2 SMNVEV (reference sequence). V gave up 8 bases and J gave up 0 bases, with 13 bases separating them. This CDR3 is built from 14 residues. CDR3 in DNA: TGTGCCAGCGGCAGAGGAAATCTGAACACTGAAGCTTTCTTT. This gives the protein CASGRGNLNTEAFF.

V gene TRBV6-8 combines with J gene TRBJ2-1; perhaps TRBD2 as D (5 bases). The CDR3 covers 18 residues. CDR1 and CDR2 from the germline V gene are MNHGY and SAAAGT. Trimming shortened V by 2 bases and J by 6 bases, and 23 bases separated the two germline ends. The chain's CDR3 is CASSYEDFSGVMGNEQFF. The DNA of the CDR3 is TGTGCCAGCAGTTACGAGGACTTCTCAGGTGTTATGGGCAATGAGCAGTTCTTC.